The 5 T cell receptor beta chains presented below share a single source sample, sequenced in a study of Ad26.COV2.S vaccination and SARS-CoV-2 variants. Sample treatment: approximately 18 received Ad26.COV2.S at low or high dose, single or two shots; 5 received placebo; per-sample allocation not given. Collection of the samples took place on day 63 after the first injection of vaccine or placebo. Clones were sequenced by immunoSEQ multiplex PCR, and TCRdb holds only the in-frame ones, with some missing. The sample lists roughly 460,000 clones, roughly nine tenths seen once, with under 2% in the top ten. This sample comprised peripheral blood, obtained in a trial of Ad26.COV2.S vaccine versus placebo. The receptors derive from a person between 18 and 65 years old who received the Ad26.COV2.S COVID-19 vaccine or a placebo.

The chain joins TRBV5-1 to TRBJ2-6; 8 bases agree with TRBD1. The CDR3 spans 18 residues. In germline, CDR1 is SGHRS, CDR2 YFSETQ. V lost 4 bases and J lost 2; bases outside the gene matches: 11. CDR3 sequence reads: CASSGQGYSVAGANVLTF. CDR3 nucleotide sequence: TGCGCCAGCAGCGGACAGGGTTACTCGGTGGCTGGGGCCAACGTCCTGACTTTC.

The chain combines TRBV28 with TRBJ2-3; TRBD2 is a possible D gene (7 bases). Germline assignment: CDR1 MDHEN and CDR2 SYDVKM. There are 17 residues in the CDR3. V lost 5 bases to trimming and J lost 3 bases, with 21 bases between them. The DNA for the CDR3 is TGTGCCAGCAGTCCAGCGGGAACTAGCAGGGGTACAGATACGCAGTATTTT. As protein: CASSPAGTSRGTDTQYF. Combining the CDR3 with reference TRBV28 and TRBJ2-3 gives the whole variable domain DVKVTQSSRYLVKRTGEKVFLECVQDMDHENMFWYRQDPGLGLRLIYFSYDVKMKEKGDIPEGYSVSREKKERFSLILESASTNQTSMYLCASSPAGTSRGTDTQYFGPGTRLTVL.

The genes are TRBV6-6 and TRBJ1-2, with D perhaps matching TRBD1 (5 bases). V was trimmed by 4 bases and J by 2 bases, leaving 17 bases between them. Germline CDR1 is MNHNY and CDR2 is SVGAGI (reference sequence). The CDR3 is 16 amino acids. CDR3 DNA: TGTGCCAGCAGTTCAACACAGGTATCTTTGAACTATGGCTACACCTTC. This gives the protein CASSSTQVSLNYGYTF.

As concerns this clone: In the same sample, other DNA sequences code for this CDR3. CDR3 in DNA: TGTGCCAGCTCACCAGGACAGGGAGGCACTGGAAACACCATATATTTT. It encodes CASSPGQGGTGNTIYF. The V and J genes are TRBV18 and TRBJ1-3; 8 nucleotides align to TRBD1. Losses at the gene ends were 2 bases for V and 2 bases for J; bases not matched to a gene: 5. The CDR3 sequence is 16 residues long. Looked up from germline, CDR1 is KGHSH and CDR2 is LQKENI.

V usage is TRBV27 and J usage is TRBJ2-7; 10 positions match TRBD2. V lost 5 bases and J lost 8; bases outside the gene matches: 6. The CDR3 has 13 amino acids. CDR1 MNHEY and CDR2 SMNVEV come from the germline V gene (reference sequence). This CDR3 reads CASSAPGLAKQYF. As DNA, the CDR3 is TGTGCCAGCAGTGCCCCGGGACTAGCGAAGCAGTACTTC.